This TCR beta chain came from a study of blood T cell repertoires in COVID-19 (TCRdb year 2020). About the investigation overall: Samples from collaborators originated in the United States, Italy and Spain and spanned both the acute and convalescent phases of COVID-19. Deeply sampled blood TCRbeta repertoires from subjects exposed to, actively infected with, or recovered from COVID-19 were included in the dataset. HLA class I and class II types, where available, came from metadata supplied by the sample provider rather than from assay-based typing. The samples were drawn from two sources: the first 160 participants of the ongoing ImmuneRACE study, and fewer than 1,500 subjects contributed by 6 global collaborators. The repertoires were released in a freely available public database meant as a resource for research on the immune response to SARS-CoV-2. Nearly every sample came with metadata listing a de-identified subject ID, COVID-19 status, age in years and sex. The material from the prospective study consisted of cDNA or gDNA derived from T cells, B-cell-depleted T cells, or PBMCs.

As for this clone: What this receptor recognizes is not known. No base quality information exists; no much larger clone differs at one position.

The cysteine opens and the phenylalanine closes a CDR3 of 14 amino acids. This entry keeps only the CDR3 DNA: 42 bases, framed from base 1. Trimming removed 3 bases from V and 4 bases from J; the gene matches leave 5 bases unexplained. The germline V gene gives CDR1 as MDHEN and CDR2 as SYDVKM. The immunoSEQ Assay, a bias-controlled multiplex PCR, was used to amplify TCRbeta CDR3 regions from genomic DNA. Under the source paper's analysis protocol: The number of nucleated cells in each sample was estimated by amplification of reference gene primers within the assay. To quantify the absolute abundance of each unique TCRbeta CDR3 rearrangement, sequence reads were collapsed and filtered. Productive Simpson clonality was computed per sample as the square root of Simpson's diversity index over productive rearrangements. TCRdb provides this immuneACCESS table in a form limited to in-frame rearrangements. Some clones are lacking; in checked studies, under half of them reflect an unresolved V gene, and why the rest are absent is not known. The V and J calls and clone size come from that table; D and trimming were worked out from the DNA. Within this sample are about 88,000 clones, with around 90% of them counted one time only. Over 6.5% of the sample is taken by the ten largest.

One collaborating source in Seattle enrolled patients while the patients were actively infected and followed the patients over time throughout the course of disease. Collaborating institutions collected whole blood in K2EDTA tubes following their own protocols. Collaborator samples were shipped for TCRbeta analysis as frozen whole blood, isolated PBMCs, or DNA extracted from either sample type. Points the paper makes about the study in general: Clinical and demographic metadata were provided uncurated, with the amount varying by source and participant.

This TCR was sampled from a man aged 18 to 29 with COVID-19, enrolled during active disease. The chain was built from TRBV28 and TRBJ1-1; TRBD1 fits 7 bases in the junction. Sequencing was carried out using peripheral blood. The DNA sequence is TGTGCCAGCAGTTTCATGACAGGGTCCACTGAAGCTTTCTTT. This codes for CASSFMTGSTEAFF.